This T cell receptor (beta chain) is from a study of regulatory T cells in long-lasting Graves disease. With 5 bases clipped from V and 3 bases from J, the junction kept 13 bases outside the gene matches. Per germline, CDR1 LNHDA and CDR2 SQIVND (reference sequence). This CDR3 has 17 amino acids. Combining iRepertoire HTBI primers with Arm-PCR of CDR3 regions, the authors built TCR beta libraries. TCRdb recomputed calls from the multiplex PCR reads with MiXCR, one row per CDR3 protein. Of 500,000 or so distinct CDR3 sequences in the sample, about 16% were seen once. Time point specified: newly diagnosed GD, antithyroid drugs for less than 3 months. PBMCs provided the RNA from which the TCR library was made. This clonotype was seen a handful of times. The same data also went into a second study, on T cells in Graves' hyperthyroidism and ophthalmopathy.

Sequenced here: peripheral blood mononuclear cells (PBMCs), sampled at new diagnosis, from a patient treated with antithyroid drugs. This chain links TRBV19 with TRBJ1-5, with TRBD1 matching 7 bases. This receptor was obtained from a woman aged 35-60 years with Graves disease. CDR3 DNA: TGTGCCAGTAGTCCCCACAGGGGAGGGTTTGACAATCAGCCCCAGCATTTT. Translating gives CASSPHRGGFDNQPQHF.